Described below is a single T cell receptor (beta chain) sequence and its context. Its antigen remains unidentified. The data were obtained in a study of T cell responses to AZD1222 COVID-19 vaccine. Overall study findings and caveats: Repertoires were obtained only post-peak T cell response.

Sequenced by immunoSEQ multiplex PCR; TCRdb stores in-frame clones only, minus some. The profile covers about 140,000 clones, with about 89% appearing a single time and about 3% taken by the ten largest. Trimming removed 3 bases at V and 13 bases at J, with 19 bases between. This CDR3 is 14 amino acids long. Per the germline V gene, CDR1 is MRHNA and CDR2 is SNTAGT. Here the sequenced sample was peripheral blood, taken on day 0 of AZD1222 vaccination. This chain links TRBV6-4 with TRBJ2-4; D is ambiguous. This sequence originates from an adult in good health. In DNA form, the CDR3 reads TGTGCCAGCAGTGAAGTCCCCGGCGGAGATAAGCAGTACTTC. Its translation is CASSEVPGGDKQYF.